The 14 T cell receptor beta chains listed next were all sequenced from one sample in a study of PD-L1 blockade in urothelial cancer. TCRdb keeps only in-frame clones here, not all; method: immunoSEQ multiplex PCR. The sample has 50,000 or so clones; more than 75% are singletons. Time point of the sample: peripheral blood 6 weeks after treatment start. The specimen comprised PBMCs, sampled around atezolizumab (anti-PD-L1) treatment. These receptors were collected from a man aged 55 to 70 with urothelial cancer.

The chain joins TRBV11-2 to TRBJ1-2, with D possibly matching TRBD1 (5 bases). Deletions cut 1 base from V and 6 bases from J, with 12 bases between. Germline loops: CDR1 SGHAT, CDR2 FQNNGV. The CDR3 consists of 14 residues. The CDR3 here is CASSLGLRGHGYTF. The CDR3 DNA reads TGTGCCAGCAGCTTAGGGTTAAGGGGCCATGGCTACACCTTC.

The chain uses TRBV2 and TRBJ2-3; D remains ambiguous. Germline V gene lookup returns CDR1 SNHLY and CDR2 FYNNEI. This CDR3 is built from 15 residues. Trimming left V 3 bases short and J 1 base short, with 11 bases between. CDR3 region: CASSDYASGTDTQYF. CDR3 sequence (DNA): TGTGCCAGCAGTGACTACGCGTCGGGCACAGATACGCAGTATTTT.

This chain connects TRBV5-6 to TRBJ2-5; the D gene is possibly TRBD1 (6 bases). The CDR3 extends over 13 amino acids. Germline V lookup: CDR1 SGHDT, CDR2 YYEEEE. The V and J ends lost 6 bases and 1 base respectively, with 10 bases between them. The CDR3 sequence is CASTETGQETQYF. The CDR3 nucleotides are TGTGCCAGCACCGAGACAGGCCAAGAGACCCAGTACTTC.

This chain's CDR3 is CASSFGGNQPQHF. In DNA, the CDR3 is TGTGCCAGCAGCTTTGGCGGGAATCAGCCCCAGCATTTT. This chain links TRBV11-2 with TRBJ1-5; D is undetermined. Looked up from germline, CDR1 is SGHAT and CDR2 is FQNNGV. Trimming stripped 3 bases from V and 4 bases from J, with 7 bases between. There are 13 residues in the CDR3.

The rearrangement uses TRBV6-5 and TRBJ1-2; tentative D call: TRBD1 (5 bases). The V and J ends lost 0 bases and 8 bases respectively, with 16 bases between them. Germline values: CDR1 MNHEY, CDR2 SVGAGI. CDR3 length equals 15 residues. CDR3 region: CASSYSTQGPEGYTF. Here the CDR3 DNA reads TGTGCCAGCAGTTACTCGACGCAGGGCCCGGAAGGCTACACCTTC.

This chain connects TRBV7-9 to TRBJ1-4; tentative D call: TRBD1 (6 bases). The CDR3 length is 16 residues. Trimming removed 5 bases at V and 5 bases at J, with 18 bases between. Germline V lookup: CDR1 SEHNR, CDR2 FQNEAQ (reference sequence). The CDR3 nucleotides read TGTGCCAGCAGCATTCGAGGGACACTCACGAATGAAAAACTGTTTTTT. Amino acids: CASSIRGTLTNEKLFF.

The chain combines TRBV5-4 with TRBJ2-1, with D possibly matching TRBD1 (6 bases). CDR1 SGHNT and CDR2 YYREEE come from the germline V gene (reference sequence). V was pared by 4 bases and J by 0 bases, with 11 bases between. This CDR3 has 15 amino acids. The CDR3 nucleotides are TGTGCCAGCAGCCCCGGGACAAGCTCCTACAATGAGCAGTTCTTC. This encodes CASSPGTSSYNEQFF.

This sequence joins TRBV7-2 and TRBJ2-6, with D perhaps TRBD1 (5 bases). Trimming removed 3 bases from V and 0 bases from J, with 15 bases in between. The CDR3 runs 18 residues. Germline loops: CDR1 SGHTA, CDR2 FQGNSA. The CDR3 bases are TGTGCCAGCAGCTTTATCCGGACATACAGCTCTGGGGCCAACGTCCTGACTTTC. Translated, it gives CASSFIRTYSSGANVLTF.

The chain links TRBV9 to TRBJ2-5, with 9 bases matching TRBD1. The CDR3 has 16 amino acids. The V gene end was trimmed by 3 bases and the J gene end by 1 base; junction bases not matched to a gene: 7. CDR1 and CDR2 from the germline V gene are SGDLS and YYNGEE. CDR3 sequence: CASSAGLGQGQETQYF. The DNA of the CDR3 is TGTGCCAGCAGCGCAGGCCTGGGACAGGGCCAAGAGACCCAGTACTTC.

The chain joins TRBV5-8 to TRBJ1-5; D might be TRBD1 (6 bases). Germline lookup yields CDR1 SGHTS and CDR2 YDEGEE. CDR3 length equals 15 residues. V shed 0 bases and J shed 1 base, with 8 bases lying between them. The DNA of the CDR3 is TGTGCCAGCAGCTTGGAACAGGGAAGCAATCAGCCCCAGCATTTT. Protein: CASSLEQGSNQPQHF.

The gene calls are TRBV27 and TRBJ2-5, with a possible D match to TRBD2 (5 bases). V lost 3 bases and J 2 bases, leaving 13 bases between the germline ends. The CDR3 is 15 residues long. In germline, CDR1 is MNHEY, CDR2 SMNVEV (reference sequence). This CDR3 reads CASSFFRGGQETQYF. The CDR3 DNA reads as TGTGCCAGCAGTTTTTTTCGGGGTGGTCAAGAGACCCAGTACTTC.

This clone was detected once. The chain carries TRBV9 and TRBJ2-3; maybe TRBD1 (6 bases). The CDR3 consists of 15 residues. The germline CDR1 and CDR2 sequences are SGDLS and YYNGEE. Trimming shortened V by 0 bases and J by 6 bases, and 14 bases separated the two germline ends. The CDR3 loop is CASSVEPGEMDTQYF. The DNA for the CDR3 is TGTGCCAGCAGCGTAGAGCCAGGGGAAATGGATACGCAGTATTTT.

The CDR3 is CAWSSNRGNTEAFF. The CDR3 DNA reads TGTGCCTGGAGTTCGAACAGGGGGAACACTGAAGCTTTCTTT. The chain uses TRBV30 and TRBJ1-1, with 7 bases that match TRBD1. Germline-derived CDR1 and CDR2 are GTSNPN and SVGIG (reference sequence). Unmatched junction bases numbered 4, after V lost 2 bases and J lost 1 base. This CDR3 is built from 14 residues.

This chain uses TRBV7-7 with TRBJ2-2; 7 positions agree with TRBD1. Per germline, CDR1 SSHAT and CDR2 FNYEAQ (reference sequence). The CDR3 sequence is 14 residues long. For the CDR3, the DNA is TGTGCTAGCTCCGGGACAGCGAACACCGGGGAGCTGTTTTTT. Protein sequence: CASSGTANTGELFF. Full variable domain (outside the CDR3, taken from reference TRBV7-7 and TRBJ2-2): GAGVSQSPRYKVTKRGQDVTLRCDPISSHATLYWYQQALGQGPEFLTYFNYEAQPDKSGLPSDRFSAERPEGSISTLTIQRTEQRDSAMYRCASSGTANTGELFFGEGSRLTVL.